This T cell receptor beta chain appears in the sequencing data of a study of CD8 T cells in ankylosing spondylitis. The CDR3 loop spans 16 amino acids. CDR1 is DFQATT, CDR2 SNEGSKA, per germline (reference sequence). The V end was cut by 4 bases, the J end by 0 bases, with 16 bases between. Notes on the study in general: Seemingly distinctive of ankylosing spondylitis blood was a TCR beta motif formed by eight highly homologous variants. Relatively rare in peripheral blood, disease-linked clones were also CD8+. Some of the motif variants had earlier been found in reactive arthritis patients' fluid and blood. Disease-linked clones reportedly concentrated significantly in matched ankylosing spondylitis synovial fluid.

On this clonotype itself: As yet, its antigen is unknown.

Researchers built TCR beta libraries using quantitative 5'-RACE with molecular barcodes. TCRdb reprocessed the 5' RACE reads via MiXCR and lists one record per CDR3 protein. The sample consists of 400,000 to 450,000 distinct CDR3 sequences, roughly 18% of them appearing once. This TCR was recovered from a male donor with ankylosing spondylitis. The sequenced sample was blood, either unsorted or a sorted T cell fraction (not recorded which). This chain connects TRBV20-1 to TRBJ2-4; D uncertain. In DNA, the CDR3 is TGCAGTGCTACCCTCTTGACGGCTCTAGCCAAAAACATTCAGTACTTC. This translates into CSATLLTALAKNIQYF.